This record looks at one TCR beta chain sequence and its context. The participants were between about 18 and 90 years old and came from 24 US areas. Recovery meant two consecutive negative NP/OP PCR tests, professional clearance, or resolved symptoms. Sequenced by immunoSEQ multiplex PCR; TCRdb stores in-frame clones only, minus some. The data contain 390,000 or so clones, under 85% of them seen just once; the ten biggest clones take up around 5%. The data were taken from a study of blood T cell repertoires in COVID-19. The receptor was derived from a woman in her forties or fifties who had recovered from COVID-19. Source material: PBMCs or T cells enriched from blood (not recorded which).

CDR3 region: CASSVAASTGNVYGYTF. The CDR3 nucleotides are TGTGCCAGCAGCGTAGCTGCTTCGACAGGGAATGTCTATGGCTACACCTTC. The chain has TRBV9 and TRBJ1-2, with 7 bases matching TRBD1. In germline, CDR1 is SGDLS, CDR2 YYNGEE. Losses at the gene ends were 0 bases for V and 4 bases for J; bases not matched to a gene: 12. CDR3 length equals 17 residues.